What follows describes a single T cell receptor beta chain. What it binds is not known. This sample was included in a study of cytomegalovirus exposure and HLA in healthy donors. Findings and caveats of the study: Usually a TCR sequence was rare, but some public TCRs were found in many donors. Certain sequence variants were highly shared and formed a cluster, and this cluster was likely a sequencing artifact.

J lost 6 bases, V lost 10 bases, and 13 bases had no gene match. Per germline, CDR1 MDHEN and CDR2 SYDVKM. The CDR3 is 14 residues long. The PCR used 60 Vbeta and 13 Jbeta primers. This table comes from immunoSEQ multiplex PCR, and its TCRdb copy is limited to in-frame clones, with some not included. Of around 130,000 clones in the sample, around 77% were seen once. The clonotype originates from a woman in her fifties or sixties in good health and CMV-seronegative. The chain combines TRBV28 with TRBJ1-1, with TRBD1 identical over 8 bases. The sequencing input was PBMCs. CDR3 protein: CAICRGRGVPEAFF. In DNA, the CDR3 is TGTGCCATCTGCAGGGGGCGCGGGGTACCTGAAGCTTTCTTT.